Listed below are T cell receptor beta chains from one sample, sequenced in a study of T cell repertoires in cytomegalovirus infection. Using its own MiXCR run on the reads, TCRdb lists one record per CDR3 protein. The table shows around 740,000 distinct CDR3 sequences, with 35% occurring only once. The specimen sequenced was PBMCs. The source of these receptors is a human donor in good health (CMV status not recorded). Some clones in this sample may be carry-over from other donors' samples. Both conserved end residues are part of each CDR3. The order of the fields is V gene, J gene, clone size, D gene, CDR3 DNA, CDR3 protein. The D gene is left open where the match is weak. Some rows have no size entry. The others give once, few or many, or a class for an expanded clone.

V gene: TRBV7-3; J gene: TRBJ1-1; clone size: few; D gene: TRBD1; CDR3 DNA: TGTGCCAGCAGCTCTCTCCCTAGGGGGCGCGACACTGAAGCTTTCTTT; CDR3 protein: CASSSLPRGRDTEAFF
V gene: TRBV12-3/TRBV12-4; J gene: TRBJ1-3; clone size: -; D gene: -; CDR3 DNA: TGTGCCAGCAGTTTAGCGCCAAGGATAGGGGGAAACACCATATATTTT; CDR3 protein: CASSLAPRIGGNTIYF
V gene: TRBV7-2; J gene: TRBJ2-2; clone size: -; D gene: -; CDR3 DNA: TGTGCCAGCAGCTTGAGACCCACGAACACCGGGGAGCTGTTTTTT; CDR3 protein: CASSLRPTNTGELFF
V gene: TRBV19; J gene: TRBJ1-2; clone size: few; D gene: -; CDR3 DNA: TGTGCCAGTAGTATGGTTTCGTCCAGGGGAGGATATGGCTACACCTTC; CDR3 protein: CASSMVSSRGGYGYTF
V gene: TRBV2; J gene: TRBJ1-1; clone size: -; D gene: -; CDR3 DNA: TGTGCCAGCAGTGGGGGACTTCCCCACGCTTTCTTT; CDR3 protein: CASSGGLPHAFF
V gene: TRBV7-2; J gene: TRBJ2-5; clone size: -; D gene: TRBD2; CDR3 DNA: TGTGCCAGCAGCTTAGGCCGCCGGGAGGGCCAAGAGACCCCGTACTTC; CDR3 protein: CASSLGRREGQETPYF
V gene: TRBV7-8; J gene: TRBJ1-1; clone size: few; D gene: -; CDR3 DNA: TGTGCCAGCAGCTTAAAGTCTAGGAGGAACACTGAAGCTTTCTTT; CDR3 protein: CASSLKSRRNTEAFF
V gene: TRBV20-1; J gene: TRBJ2-1; clone size: once; D gene: TRBD2; CDR3 DNA: TGCAGTGCTAGAGATGCCCTAGCGGCCGGTGCCTACAATGAGCAGTTCTTC; CDR3 protein: CSARDALAAGAYNEQFF
V gene: TRBV27; J gene: TRBJ2-7; clone size: -; D gene: -; CDR3 DNA: TGTGCCAGCCGTCCTTGGGGAGGTGCAGGCAACTACGAGCAGTACTTC; CDR3 protein: CASRPWGGAGNYEQYF
V gene: TRBV15; J gene: TRBJ1-1; clone size: -; D gene: -; CDR3 DNA: TGTGCCACCAGCAGAGTACAGACGAACACTGAAGCTTTCTTT; CDR3 protein: CATSRVQTNTEAFF
V gene: TRBV12-3/TRBV12-4; J gene: TRBJ1-2; clone size: few; D gene: TRBD1; CDR3 DNA: TGTGCCAGCAGTTTAAGGGGGACAGAGCCCTATGGCTACACCTTC; CDR3 protein: CASSLRGTEPYGYTF
V gene: TRBV20-1; J gene: TRBJ1-5; clone size: -; D gene: -; CDR3 DNA: TGCAGTGCTAGAGATGGTCGTGGGGGCAATAGCAATCAGCCCCAGCATTTT; CDR3 protein: CSARDGRGGNSNQPQHF
V gene: TRBV19; J gene: TRBJ2-1; clone size: -; D gene: TRBD2; CDR3 DNA: TGTGCCAGTCAGACTAGCGGGAACTCCTACAATGAGCAGTTCTTC; CDR3 protein: CASQTSGNSYNEQFF